Following are 3 T cell receptor beta chains from one sample sequenced in a study of blood T cells in healthy people across ages (dated by TCRdb to between 2014 and 2017). Library preparation was by 5' RACE. The data were produced on an Illumina HiSeq 2500. A second PCR of roughly 6 to 11 cycles was run with a J-beta primer mix and a sample-barcoded 5' primer. TCRdb reprocessed the public reads (quality trimming at Q25 with fastp, clone calling with MiXCR) and kept in-frame beta chains. Each entry merges the rows of one CDR3 protein and shows their most common DNA and genes. For this sample there are 800,000 or so distinct CDR3 sequences; 20% to 25% appear just once. The ten largest clones capture 3% to 4% of the sample. A further study also used this sample, focusing on T cells of mothers and their children.

Sequenced input: blood. The receptors were gathered from a boy aged 5 to 17 in good health.

This clonotype was seen a handful of times. One junction end disagrees with the germline gene, perhaps due to a read error. The chain joins TRBV5-3 to TRBJ1-2, with D perhaps TRBD1 (5 bases). TRBV5-3 is an open reading frame, and its role is uncertain. The CDR3 has 12 residues. CDR3 protein: CASSFRESGYTF. In nucleotides, the CDR3 is TGTGCCAGCAGCTTCAGGGAGAGTGGCTACACCTTC.

The chain is built from TRBV12-3 or TRBV12-4 and TRBJ2-1; tentative D call: TRBD2 (5 bases). V dropped 6 bases and J dropped 9 bases, with 9 bases sitting between them. This CDR3 is 11 amino acids long. The CDR3 DNA follows: TGTGCCAGCAGAGCAGAGGGTGAGCAGTTCTTC. Protein sequence: CASRAEGEQFF.

V and J are TRBV7-8 and TRBJ2-5; 11 nucleotides line up with TRBD2. Germline trimming cut 1 base from V and 5 bases from J; bases unmatched to any gene: 6. The CDR3 length is 16 residues. Per germline, CDR1 SGHVS and CDR2 FQNEAQ. The CDR3 DNA reads as TGTGCCAGCAGCTTAGTGGTAGCTAGCGGGGGGGAGACCCAGTACTTC. Amino acids: CASSLVVASGGETQYF.